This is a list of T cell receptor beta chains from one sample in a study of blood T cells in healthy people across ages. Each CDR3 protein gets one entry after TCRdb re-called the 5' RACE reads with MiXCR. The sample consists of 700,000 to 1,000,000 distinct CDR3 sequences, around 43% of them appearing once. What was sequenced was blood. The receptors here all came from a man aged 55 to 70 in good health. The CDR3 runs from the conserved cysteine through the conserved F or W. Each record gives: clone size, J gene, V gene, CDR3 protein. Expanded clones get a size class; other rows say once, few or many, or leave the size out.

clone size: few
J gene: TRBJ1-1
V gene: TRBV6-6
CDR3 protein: CASSYGGMGEAFF

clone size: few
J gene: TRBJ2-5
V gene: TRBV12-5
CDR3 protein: CASGPGQAMMETQYF

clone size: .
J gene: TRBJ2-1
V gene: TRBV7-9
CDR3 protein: CASRGWQRNEQFF

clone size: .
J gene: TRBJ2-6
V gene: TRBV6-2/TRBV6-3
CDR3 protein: CASRKGLAGGQKQSGANVLTF

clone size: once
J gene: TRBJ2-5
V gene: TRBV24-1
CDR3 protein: CATSDPLAGGPYEQYF

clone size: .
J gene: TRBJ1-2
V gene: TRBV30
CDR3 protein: CAWTPLREVYYGYTF

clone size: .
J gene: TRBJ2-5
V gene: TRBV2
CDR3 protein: CASSKFGASQETQYF

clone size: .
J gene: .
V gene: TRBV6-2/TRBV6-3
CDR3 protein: CASRMGFEQYF

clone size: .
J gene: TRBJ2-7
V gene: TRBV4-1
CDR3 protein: CGNNQDRGYEQYF

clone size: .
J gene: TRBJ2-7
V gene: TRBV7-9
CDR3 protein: CASSLGGLVPEQYF

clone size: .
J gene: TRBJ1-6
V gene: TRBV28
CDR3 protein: CASGGRTGRNSPLHF

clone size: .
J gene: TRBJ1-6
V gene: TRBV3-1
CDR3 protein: CASSQVTGQNSPLHF

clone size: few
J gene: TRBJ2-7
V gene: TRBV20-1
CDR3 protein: CSAGGRQNSYEQYF

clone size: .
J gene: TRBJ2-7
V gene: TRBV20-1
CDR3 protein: CSARDPHSYEQYF

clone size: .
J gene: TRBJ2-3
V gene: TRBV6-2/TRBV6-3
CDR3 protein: CATRPGLGTDTQYF

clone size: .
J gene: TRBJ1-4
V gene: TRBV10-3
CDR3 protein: CAIGAEGRTEKLFF

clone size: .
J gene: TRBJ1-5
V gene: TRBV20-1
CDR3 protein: CSARGPGTDFGQPQHF

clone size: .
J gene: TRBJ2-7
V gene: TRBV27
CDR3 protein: CASSSGTFGEQYF

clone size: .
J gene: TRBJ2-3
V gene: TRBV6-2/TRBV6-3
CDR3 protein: CASSKGLAASQIRMYF

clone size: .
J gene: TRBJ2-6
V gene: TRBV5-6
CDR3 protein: CASSLDWGQLSGANVLTF

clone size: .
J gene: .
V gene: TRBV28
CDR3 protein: CASSAQPAETQYF

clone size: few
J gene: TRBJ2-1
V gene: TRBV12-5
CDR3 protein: CASGLVPGTSGGPYNEQFF

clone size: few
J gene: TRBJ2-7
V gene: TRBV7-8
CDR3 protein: CASSLAHGGRGLYEQYF

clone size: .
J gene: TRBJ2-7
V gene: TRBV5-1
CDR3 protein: CAGSFGPNGPGYEQYF

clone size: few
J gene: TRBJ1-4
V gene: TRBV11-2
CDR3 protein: CASSPDGAYNEKLFF

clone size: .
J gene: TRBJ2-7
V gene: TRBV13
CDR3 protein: CASSPGTEQYF

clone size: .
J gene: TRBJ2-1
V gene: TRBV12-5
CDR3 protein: CASGLVPGSGVYNEQFF

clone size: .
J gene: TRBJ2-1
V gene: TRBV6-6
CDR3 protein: CASAPSPGVGQFF

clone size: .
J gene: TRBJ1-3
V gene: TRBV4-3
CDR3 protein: CASSQAIRGTGSSGNTIYF

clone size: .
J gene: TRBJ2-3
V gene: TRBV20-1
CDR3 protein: CSAPSGGDRTDTQYF

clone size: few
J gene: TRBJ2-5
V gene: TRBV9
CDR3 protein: CASRVVAGGSQETQYF

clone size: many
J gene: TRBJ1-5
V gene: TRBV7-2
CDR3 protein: CASSFTQAPQHF

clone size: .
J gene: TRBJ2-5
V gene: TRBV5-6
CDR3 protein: CASSPDDRPGAWRGYNEQYF

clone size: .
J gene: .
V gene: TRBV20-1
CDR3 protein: CSAQTGTRGLNEQYF

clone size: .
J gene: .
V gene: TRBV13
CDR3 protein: CASSSREGSYNEQYF

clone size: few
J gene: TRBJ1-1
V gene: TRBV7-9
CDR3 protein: CARARDREMNTEAFF

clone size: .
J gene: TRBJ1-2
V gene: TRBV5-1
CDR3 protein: CASSLEPVTGYTF